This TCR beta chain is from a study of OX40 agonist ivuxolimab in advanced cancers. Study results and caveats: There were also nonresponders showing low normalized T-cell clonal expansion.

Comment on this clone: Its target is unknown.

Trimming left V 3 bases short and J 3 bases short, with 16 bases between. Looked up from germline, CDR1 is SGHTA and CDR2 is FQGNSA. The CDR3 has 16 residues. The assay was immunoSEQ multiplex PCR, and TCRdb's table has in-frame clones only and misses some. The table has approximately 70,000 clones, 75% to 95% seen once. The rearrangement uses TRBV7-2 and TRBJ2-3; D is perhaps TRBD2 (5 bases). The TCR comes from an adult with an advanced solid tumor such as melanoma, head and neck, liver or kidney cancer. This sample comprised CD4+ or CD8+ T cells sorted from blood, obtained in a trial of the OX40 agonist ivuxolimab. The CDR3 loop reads CASSLTSTRGTDTQYF. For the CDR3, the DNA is TGTGCCAGCAGCTTGACAAGCACTAGAGGGACAGATACGCAGTATTTT.